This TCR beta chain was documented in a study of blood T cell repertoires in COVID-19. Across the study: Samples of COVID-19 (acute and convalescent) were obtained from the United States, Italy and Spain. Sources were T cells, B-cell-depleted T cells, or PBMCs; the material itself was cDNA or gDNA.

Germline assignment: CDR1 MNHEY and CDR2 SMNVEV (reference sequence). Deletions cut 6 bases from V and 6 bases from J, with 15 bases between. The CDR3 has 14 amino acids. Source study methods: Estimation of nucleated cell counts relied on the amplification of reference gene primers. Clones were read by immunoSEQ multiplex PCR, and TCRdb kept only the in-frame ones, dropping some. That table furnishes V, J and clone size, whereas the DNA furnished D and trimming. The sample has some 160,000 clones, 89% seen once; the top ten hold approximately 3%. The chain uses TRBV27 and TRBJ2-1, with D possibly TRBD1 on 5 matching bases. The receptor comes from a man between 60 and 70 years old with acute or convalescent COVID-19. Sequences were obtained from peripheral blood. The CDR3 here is CASSLTTGSNEQFF. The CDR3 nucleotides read TGTGCCAGCAGCCTGACCACAGGCTCCAATGAGCAGTTCTTC.